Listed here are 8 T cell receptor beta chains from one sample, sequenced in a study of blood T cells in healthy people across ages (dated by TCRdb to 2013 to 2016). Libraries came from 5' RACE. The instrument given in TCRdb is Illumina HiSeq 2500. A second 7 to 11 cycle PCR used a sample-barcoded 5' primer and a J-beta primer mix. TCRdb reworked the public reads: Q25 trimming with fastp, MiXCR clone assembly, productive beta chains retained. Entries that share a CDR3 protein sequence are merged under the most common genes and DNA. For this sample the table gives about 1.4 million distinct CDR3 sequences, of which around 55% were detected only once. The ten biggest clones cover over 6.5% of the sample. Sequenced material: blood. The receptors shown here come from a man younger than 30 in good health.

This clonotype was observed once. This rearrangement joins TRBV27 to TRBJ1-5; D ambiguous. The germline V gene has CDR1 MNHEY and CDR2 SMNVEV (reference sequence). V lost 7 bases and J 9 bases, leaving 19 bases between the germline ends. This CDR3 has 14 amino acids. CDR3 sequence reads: CASKVTSIAGPQHF. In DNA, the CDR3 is TGTGCCAGCAAGGTAACCAGTATAGCGGGGCCCCAGCATTTT.

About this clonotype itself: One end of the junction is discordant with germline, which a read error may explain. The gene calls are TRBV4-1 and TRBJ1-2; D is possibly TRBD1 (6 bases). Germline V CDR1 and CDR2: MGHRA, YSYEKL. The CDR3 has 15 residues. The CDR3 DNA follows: TGCGCCCGCAGCCAAGATCGGGGGGCAGGAGGGGGCTACACCTTC. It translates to CARSQDRGAGGGYTF.

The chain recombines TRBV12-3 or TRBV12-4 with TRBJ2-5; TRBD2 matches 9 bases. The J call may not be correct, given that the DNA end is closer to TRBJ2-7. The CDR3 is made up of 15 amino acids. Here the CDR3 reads CASSLGGGVRYEQYF. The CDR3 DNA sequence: TGTGCCAGCAGTTTGGGCGGGGGGGTTCGGTACGAGCAGTACTTC.

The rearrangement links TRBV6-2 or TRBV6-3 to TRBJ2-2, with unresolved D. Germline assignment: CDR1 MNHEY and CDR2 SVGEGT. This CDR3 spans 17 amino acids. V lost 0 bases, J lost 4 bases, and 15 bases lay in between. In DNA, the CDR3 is TGTGCCAGCAGTTACTCGAAGTTCCACCTAGGCACCGGGGAGCTGTTTTTT. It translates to CASSYSKFHLGTGELFF.

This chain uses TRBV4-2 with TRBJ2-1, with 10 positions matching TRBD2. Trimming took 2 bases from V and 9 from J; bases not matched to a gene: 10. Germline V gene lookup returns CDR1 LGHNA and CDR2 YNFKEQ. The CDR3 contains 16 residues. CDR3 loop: CASSQPERGGLVEQFF. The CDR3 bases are TGTGCCAGCAGCCAACCCGAGCGGGGGGGCCTAGTTGAGCAGTTCTTC.

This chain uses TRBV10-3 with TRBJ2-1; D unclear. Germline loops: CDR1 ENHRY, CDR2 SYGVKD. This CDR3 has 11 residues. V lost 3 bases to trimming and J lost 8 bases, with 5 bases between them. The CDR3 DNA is TGTGCCATCAGTGAAGCCTATGAGCAGTTCTTC. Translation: CAISEAYEQFF.

The CDR3 coding sequence is TGTGCCAGCAGCTTACTAGCGGGGGGGCCAGATACGCAGTATTTT. Its translation is CASSLLAGGPDTQYF. V and J are TRBV7-2 and TRBJ2-3; 12 positions match TRBD2. The CDR3 has 15 residues. Germline lookup yields CDR1 SGHTA and CDR2 FQGNSA. The trim removed 2 bases at V and 4 bases at J, leaving 1 base unmatched.

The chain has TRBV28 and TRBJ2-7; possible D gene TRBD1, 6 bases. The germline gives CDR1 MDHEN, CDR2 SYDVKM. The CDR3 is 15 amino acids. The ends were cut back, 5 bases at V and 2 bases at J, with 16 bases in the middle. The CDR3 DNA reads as TGTGCCAGCAGTGTCACAGGGTCCCATGCCTACGAGCAGTACTTC. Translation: CASSVTGSHAYEQYF. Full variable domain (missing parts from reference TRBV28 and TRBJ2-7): DVKVTQSSRYLVKRTGEKVFLECVQDMDHENMFWYRQDPGLGLRLIYFSYDVKMKEKGDIPEGYSVSREKKERFSLILESASTNQTSMYLCASSVTGSHAYEQYFGPGTRLTVT.